Below, one T cell receptor (beta chain) is given with its context. This record belongs to a study of T cell changes during pregnancy in multiple sclerosis. Germline loops: CDR1 SEHNR, CDR2 FQNEAQ (reference sequence). CDR3 length equals 15 residues. Trimming cost V 3 bases and J 5 bases, with 16 bases left between them. Repertoires were generated with immunoSEQ multiplex PCR, while TCRdb's copy carries only in-frame clones and drops some. The profile shows 20,000 to 25,000 clones, 70% to 90% of them singletons. This TCR was recovered from a female donor in good health, enrolled as a control in a pregnancy study. V usage is TRBV7-9 and J usage is TRBJ1-2; a possible D gene is TRBD1 (5 bases). The source material was CD4+ T cells from peripheral blood mononuclear cells, sampled in the first trimester of pregnancy. Written as DNA, the CDR3 is TGTGCCAGCAGCTTTAAAACGGGGGTAGGATATGGCTACACCTTC. This gives the protein CASSFKTGVGYGYTF.